Here is one TCR beta chain with its context. Its antigen is not identified. This entry is derived from a study of siplizumab effects on memory and regulatory T cells. TCR templates numbering some 10^5 were assayed per sample. Profiling relied on immunoSEQ multiplex PCR, and the TCRdb table lists in-frame clones only, not all of them. The sample holds approximately 94,000 clones, about 90% seen once. Findings and limits, study-wide: Greater diversity than memory cells seemed evident in naive T cells, which also appeared to be major alloresponse contributors. Of the alloreactive clones, only a minor fraction mapped to unstimulated subsets. The study found that siplizumab significantly reduced alloreactive sequences traceable to unstimulated CD4+ memory cells.

The CDR3 loop spans 13 amino acids. V was clipped by 4 bases and J by 1 base, with 7 bases between them. Germline V gene sequence: CDR1 SGHNT, CDR2 YENEEA. The sequence was obtained from a human donor in good health. This sequence joins TRBV11-3 and TRBJ1-1; D not certain. Sequencing was performed on CD4+ T cells sorted from blood. The CDR3: CASSSAENTEAFF. DNA of the CDR3: TGTGCCAGCAGCTCCGCGGAGAACACTGAAGCTTTCTTT.